Shown below are 10 T cell receptor beta chains from a single sample sequenced in a study of cytomegalovirus exposure and HLA in healthy donors. Primers for the PCR totalled 60 Vbeta and 13 Jbeta. The repertoire was sequenced with immunoSEQ multiplex PCR; TCRdb's copy has only in-frame clones and lacks some. The sample includes about 190,000 clones, 84% of them seen just once. The specimen sequenced was PBMCs. Receptors were obtained from a boy aged 10-17 years in good health and CMV-seronegative.

This clone was seen more than once but under ten times. The chain's CDR3 is CASSLTTSGRFYPFF. The DNA for the CDR3 is TGTGCCAGCAGTTTGACGACTAGCGGGAGATTTTATCCGTTCTTC. The chain has TRBV6-6 and TRBJ2-1; 12 nucleotides line up with TRBD2. Germline assignment: CDR1 MNHNY and CDR2 SVGAGI (reference sequence). This CDR3 region has 15 residues. Losses at the gene ends were 4 bases for V and 15 bases for J; bases not matched to a gene: 13.

CDR3: CSVIPSGSPAHEQYF. For the CDR3, the DNA is TGCAGCGTAATACCTAGCGGGAGCCCTGCCCACGAGCAGTACTTC. The chain links TRBV29-1 to TRBJ2-7, with 10 bases identical to TRBD2. CDR1 is SQVTM and CDR2 is ANQGSEA in the germline V gene. The CDR3 consists of 15 residues. With V trimmed by 6 bases and J by 5 bases, 13 bases remained unmatched.

The rearrangement links TRBV7-9 to TRBJ2-6, with D maybe TRBD1 (5 bases). The germline gives CDR1 SEHNR, CDR2 FQNEAQ (reference sequence). The CDR3 loop spans 13 amino acids. Trimming cost V 7 bases and J 2 bases, with 6 bases left between them. This CDR3 is CASTGTGANVLTF. The CDR3 region has the DNA TGTGCCAGCACAGGGACTGGGGCCAACGTCCTGACTTTC.

This clone appeared a few times. V usage is TRBV5-1 and J usage is TRBJ1-4, with 10 bases fitting TRBD1. The CDR3 runs 16 residues. The V gene end was trimmed by 4 bases and the J gene end by 7 bases; junction bases not matched to a gene: 10. Germline V CDR1 and CDR2: SGHRS, YFSETQ. The CDR3 reads CASSQGRTGGTEKLFF. DNA for the CDR3: TGCGCCAGCAGCCAAGGTCGGACAGGGGGTACTGAAAAACTGTTTTTT.

This chain uses TRBV27 with TRBJ2-7; TRBD2 matches 10 bases. The CDR3 consists of 16 residues. Germline values: CDR1 MNHEY, CDR2 SMNVEV (reference sequence). Trimming at V came to 4 bases and at J to 4 bases, leaving 10 bases not matched to a gene. The CDR3 nucleotides are TGTGCCAGCAGTTCACTAGCGGGGAAGGGGTATTACGAGCAGTACTTC. Translation gives CASSSLAGKGYYEQYF.

This clone was observed a handful of times. This chain uses TRBV9 with TRBJ1-1; D gene unclear. This CDR3 has 13 residues. Germline CDR1 and CDR2: SGDLS and YYNGEE. Trimming pared 3 bases from V and 1 base from J, leaving 7 bases between. The chain's CDR3 is CASSGNKNTEAFF. CDR3 bases: TGTGCCAGCAGCGGAAACAAGAACACTGAAGCTTTCTTT.

The chain joins TRBV7-9 to TRBJ2-3, with 11 bases fitting TRBD2. Germline trimming cut 1 base from V and 2 bases from J; bases unmatched to any gene: 2. This CDR3 region has 16 residues. Germline V gene sequence: CDR1 SEHNR, CDR2 FQNEAQ (reference sequence). This chain's CDR3 is CASSLGSGGATDTQYF. The CDR3 DNA reads as TGTGCCAGCAGCTTAGGTAGCGGGGGGGCCACAGATACGCAGTATTTT.

The chain carries TRBV2 and TRBJ1-2, with D maybe TRBD1 (6 bases). V was trimmed by 6 bases and J by 7 bases, leaving 15 bases between them. CDR1 and CDR2 from the germline V gene are SNHLY and FYNNEI. The CDR3 contains 13 residues. The CDR3 region has the DNA TGTGCCAGCAGGTATTCGGACAGATTTGGCTACACCTTC. This encodes CASRYSDRFGYTF.

This chain uses TRBV5-4 with TRBJ2-2; TRBD2 might be the D (5 bases). Per germline, CDR1 SGHNT and CDR2 YYREEE (reference sequence). V was cut by 8 bases and J by 2 bases, with 19 bases left in between. The CDR3 sequence is 16 residues long. The CDR3 DNA follows: TGTGCCAGTACACGCGGCACGCGGGTCAACACCGGGGAGCTGTTTTTT. Protein: CASTRGTRVNTGELFF.

This sequence joins TRBV5-1 and TRBJ2-3, with 7 bases identical to TRBD2. V shed 4 bases, J shed 4 bases, and the junction held 6 bases outside the gene matches. The CDR3 is 14 residues long. Looked up from germline, CDR1 is SGHRS and CDR2 is YFSETQ. This CDR3 is CASSLFGGADTQYF. The CDR3 DNA sequence: TGCGCCAGCAGCCTCTTTGGGGGGGCAGATACGCAGTATTTT.